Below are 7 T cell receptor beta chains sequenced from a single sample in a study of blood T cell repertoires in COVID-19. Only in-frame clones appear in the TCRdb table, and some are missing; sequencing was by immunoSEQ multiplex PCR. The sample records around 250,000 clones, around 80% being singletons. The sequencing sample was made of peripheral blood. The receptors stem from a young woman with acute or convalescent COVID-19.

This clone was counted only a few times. The CDR3 loop is CAISEGGVREKLFF. The CDR3, as DNA: TGTGCCATCAGTGAGGGGGGGGTACGTGAAAAACTGTTTTTT. The genes are TRBV10-3 and TRBJ1-4, with D possibly being TRBD1 (5 bases). From germline, CDR1 is ENHRY and CDR2 SYGVKD. This CDR3 spans 14 amino acids. With 2 bases removed from V and 7 bases from J, the gap between germline ends came to 11 bases.

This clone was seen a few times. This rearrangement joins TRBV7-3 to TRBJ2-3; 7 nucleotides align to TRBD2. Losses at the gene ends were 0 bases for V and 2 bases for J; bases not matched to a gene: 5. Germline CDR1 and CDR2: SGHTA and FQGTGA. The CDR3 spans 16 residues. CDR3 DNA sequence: TGTGCCAGCAGCTTAACGCCTAGCGGTACCACAGATACGCAGTATTTT. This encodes CASSLTPSGTTDTQYF.

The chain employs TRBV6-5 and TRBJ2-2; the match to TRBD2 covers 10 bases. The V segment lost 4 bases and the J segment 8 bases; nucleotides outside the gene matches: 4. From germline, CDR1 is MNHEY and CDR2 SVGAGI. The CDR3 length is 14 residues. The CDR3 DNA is TGTGCCAGCAGTTCCCTTAGCGGGAGGGGGGAGCTGTTTTTT. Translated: CASSSLSGRGELFF.

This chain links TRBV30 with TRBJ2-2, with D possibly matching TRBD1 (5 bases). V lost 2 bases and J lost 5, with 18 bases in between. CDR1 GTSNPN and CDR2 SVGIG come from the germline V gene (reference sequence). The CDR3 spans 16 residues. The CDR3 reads CAWSTTGPELTGELFF. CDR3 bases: TGTGCCTGGAGTACCACAGGACCGGAGTTGACCGGGGAGCTGTTTTTT.

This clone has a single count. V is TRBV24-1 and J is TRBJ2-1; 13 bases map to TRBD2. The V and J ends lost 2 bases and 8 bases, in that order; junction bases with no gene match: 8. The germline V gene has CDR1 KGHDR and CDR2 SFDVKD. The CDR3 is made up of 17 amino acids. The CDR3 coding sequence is TGTGCCACCAGTGATTGGACTAGCGGGAGTAAGGTTGATGAGCAGTTCTTC. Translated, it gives CATSDWTSGSKVDEQFF.

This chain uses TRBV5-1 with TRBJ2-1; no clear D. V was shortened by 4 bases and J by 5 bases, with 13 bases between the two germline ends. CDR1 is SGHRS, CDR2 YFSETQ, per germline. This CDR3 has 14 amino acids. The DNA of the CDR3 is TGCGCCAGCAGCGTGGTGTCTACCGACAATGAGCAGTTCTTC. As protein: CASSVVSTDNEQFF.

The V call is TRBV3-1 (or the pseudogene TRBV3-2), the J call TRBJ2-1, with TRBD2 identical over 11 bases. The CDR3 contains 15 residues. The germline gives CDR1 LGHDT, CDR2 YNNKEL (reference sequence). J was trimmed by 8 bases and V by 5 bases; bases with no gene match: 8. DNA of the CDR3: TGTGCCAGCAGCATCGTAGCGGGAGGGCCTTATGAGCAGTTCTTC. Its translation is CASSIVAGGPYEQFF.